What follows is one TCR beta chain and its context. What it binds is unknown. The V end lost 7 bases, the J end lost 1 base, and 13 bases lay between the germline ends. The CDR3 consists of 14 residues. CDR1 LNHDA and CDR2 SQIVND come from the germline V gene (reference sequence). This sample is drawn from a study of OX40 agonist ivuxolimab in advanced cancers. Study details: Participants averaged 60 years of age (range roughly 20 to 90) and were 82.7% male. In three patients, partial responses were observed, one with hepatocellular carcinoma and two with cutaneous melanoma.

Assay: immunoSEQ multiplex PCR; the TCRdb copy retains only in-frame clones and omits some. The sample yields about 22,000 clones, about 88% seen once. General study points: Partly responding patients at 0.1-3.0 mg/kg showed some of the smallest clonal expansion.

The clonotype originates from an adult with an advanced solid tumor such as melanoma, head and neck, liver or kidney cancer. V is TRBV19 and J is TRBJ1-2; D might be TRBD1 (6 bases). This sample comprised CD4+ or CD8+ T cells sorted from blood, obtained in a trial of the OX40 agonist ivuxolimab. The CDR3 here is CASTVGGRNYGYTF. The CDR3 DNA reads TGTGCCAGTACCGTGGGGGGGCGTAACTATGGCTACACCTTC.